What follows is one T cell receptor (beta chain) and its context. Its antigen is undetermined. A read error is the likely source, as a far larger clone sits one nucleotide away. The data stem from a study of T cells in Graves' hyperthyroidism and ophthalmopathy. Findings of the study overall: Blood also carried most thyroid clonotypes expanded above 0.001.

The length of the CDR3 is 12 residues. The V and J ends lost 1 base and 6 bases respectively, with 7 bases between them. The investigators amplified TCR beta CDR3 regions from RNA transcripts. With the HTBI primer set, the TCR CDR3 went through a first round of RT-PCR. TCRdb ran MiXCR on the multiplex PCR reads and lists one entry per CDR3 protein. The repertoire holds 250,000 to 300,000 distinct CDR3 sequences, with roughly 15% as singletons. The sequenced material came from blood. The chain has TRBV12-3 or TRBV12-4 and TRBJ2-7; no reliable D call. The clonotype was recovered from a woman in her 50s with Graves' hyperthyroidism that later progressed to Graves' ophthalmopathy. CDR3 nucleotides: TGTGCCAGCAGTTTAGAGCTCTGCGAGCAGTACTTC. Encoded protein: CASSLELCEQYF.